The clone carrying this TCR beta chain was picked up a small number of times. Its antigen remains unidentified. TCRdb itself ran the 5' RACE reads through MiXCR, one entry per CDR3 protein. The data contain under 850,000 distinct CDR3 sequences, 15% to 20% of them singletons. This sample was taken from a study of CD8 T cells in ankylosing spondylitis. This CDR3 spans 12 amino acids. The V gene lost 4 bases and the J gene lost 8 bases, with 11 bases spanning the gap. CDR1 is DFQATT and CDR2 is SNEGSKA in the germline V gene (reference sequence). Overall study results and limits: The authors reported significant enrichment of disease-linked clones in matched ankylosing spondylitis synovial fluid. Ankylosing spondylitis blood appeared to be characterized by a TCR beta motif of about 8 highly homologous variants.

This chain joins TRBV20-1 and TRBJ1-4; D is ambiguous. This TCR was recovered from a male donor with ankylosing spondylitis. The sample was blood, either unsorted or a sorted T cell fraction (not recorded which). The CDR3 DNA reads TGCAGTGCTACCAGCATTGGGGAAAAACTGTTTTTT. Amino acid sequence: CSATSIGEKLFF.